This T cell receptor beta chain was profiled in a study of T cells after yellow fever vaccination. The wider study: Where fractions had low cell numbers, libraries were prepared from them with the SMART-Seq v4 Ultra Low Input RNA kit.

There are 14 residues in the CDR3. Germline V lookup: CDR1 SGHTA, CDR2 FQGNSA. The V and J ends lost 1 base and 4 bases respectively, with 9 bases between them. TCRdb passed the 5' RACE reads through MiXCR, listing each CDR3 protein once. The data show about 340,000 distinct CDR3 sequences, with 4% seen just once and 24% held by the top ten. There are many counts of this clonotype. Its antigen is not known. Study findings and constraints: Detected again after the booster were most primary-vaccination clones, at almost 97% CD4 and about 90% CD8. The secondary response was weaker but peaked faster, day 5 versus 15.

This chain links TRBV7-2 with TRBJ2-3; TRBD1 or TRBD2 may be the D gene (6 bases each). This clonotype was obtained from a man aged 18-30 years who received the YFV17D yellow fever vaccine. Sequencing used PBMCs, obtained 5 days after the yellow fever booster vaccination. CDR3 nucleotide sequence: TGTGCCAGCAGCTTAGTGGGGGGCCCAGATACGCAGTATTTT. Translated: CASSLVGGPDTQYF.